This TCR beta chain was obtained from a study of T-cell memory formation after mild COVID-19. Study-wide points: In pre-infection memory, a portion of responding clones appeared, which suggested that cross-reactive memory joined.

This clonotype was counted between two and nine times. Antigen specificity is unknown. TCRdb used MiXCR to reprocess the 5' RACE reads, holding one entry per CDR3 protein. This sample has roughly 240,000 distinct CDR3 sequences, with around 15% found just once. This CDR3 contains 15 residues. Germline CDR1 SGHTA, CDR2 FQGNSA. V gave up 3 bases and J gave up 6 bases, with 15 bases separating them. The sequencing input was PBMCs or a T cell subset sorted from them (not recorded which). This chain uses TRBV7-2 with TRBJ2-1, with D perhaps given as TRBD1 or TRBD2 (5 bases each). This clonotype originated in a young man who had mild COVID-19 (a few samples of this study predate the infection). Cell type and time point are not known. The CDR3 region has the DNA TGTGCCAGCAGCTTGGGGCTAGCAGGGAGCAATGAGCAGTTCTTC. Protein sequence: CASSLGLAGSNEQFF.